This TCR beta chain was sequenced in a study of beta chain features in type 1 diabetes. Study context: Across all samples, over 85 million sorted cells were examined. Study-level results: Within the patient group, naive, central memory and Treg TCRB repertoires appeared more similar to each other than within healthy donors. Type 1 diabetes patients showed a moderate but significant shortening of TCRB CDR3s in all four CD4+ subsets.

The V gene's germline CDR1 is SGHRS and CDR2 YFSETQ. Trimming left V 1 base short and J 2 bases short, with 17 bases between. CDR3 length equals 17 residues. Sampling consisted of one heparinised blood draw per donor, averaging approximately 120 mL. Reverse transcription of all isolated RNA meant that expressed TCRB transcripts were sequenced. Method: immunoSEQ multiplex PCR; TCRdb's copy keeps in-frame clones and lacks some. The sample includes under 550,000 clones, approximately 10% seen only once; the top ten take less than 0.06%. This clone has just a few counts. Its antigen is as yet unknown. The genes are TRBV5-1 and TRBJ2-3, with D tentatively TRBD1 (6 bases). The TCR was taken from a woman younger than 30 in good health. Sequenced input: naive CD4+ T cells from blood. The CDR3 is CASSLPSRGQNTDTQYF. The DNA of the CDR3 is TGCGCCAGCAGCTTGCCCTCGCGTGGACAGAACACAGATACGCAGTATTTT.